The next 22 T cell receptor beta chains were all read from a single sample in a study of blood T cell repertoires in COVID-19. Libraries were prepared by immunoSEQ multiplex PCR; TCRdb keeps only in-frame clonotypes and omits some of them. The repertoire has 400,000 to 450,000 clones, roughly 89% of them found once; the top ten carry roughly 0.87%. What was sequenced was peripheral blood. Every receptor here comes from a man aged 18-30 years with COVID-19, enrolled during active disease.

The chain couples TRBV9 to TRBJ2-1, with 10 bases fitting TRBD1. Germline V gene lookup returns CDR1 SGDLS and CDR2 YYNGEE. V shed 5 bases and J 5 bases; nucleotides not matched to a gene: 7. The length of the CDR3 is 15 residues. The CDR3 sequence is CASRAGTGVNNEQFF. The DNA for the CDR3 is TGTGCCAGCAGGGCCGGGACAGGGGTTAACAATGAGCAGTTCTTC.

In DNA, the CDR3 is TGTGCCAGTAGTGGACCCGGGACAGGGTACGTTGGCTACACCTTC. Its protein product is CASSGPGTGYVGYTF. The J gene is TRBJ1-2, the V gene TRBV19; TRBD1 matches 9 bases. V lost 5 bases to trimming and J lost 7 bases; unmatched junction nucleotides: 11. In germline, CDR1 is LNHDA, CDR2 SQIVND (reference sequence). This CDR3 comprises 15 residues.

The rearrangement links TRBV7-2 to TRBJ2-7; D is perhaps TRBD2 (6 bases). CDR1 is SGHTA and CDR2 is FQGNSA in the germline V gene. Trimming removed 3 bases from V and 6 bases from J, with 12 bases in between. This CDR3 is 13 amino acids long. The CDR3 DNA follows: TGTGCCAGCAGCTTGGGGACTTTCTCCGAGCAGTACTTC. It encodes CASSLGTFSEQYF.

The chain combines TRBV19 with TRBJ1-5, with 10 bases aligning to TRBD1. The CDR3 is made up of 16 amino acids. Germline V gene data show CDR1 as LNHDA and CDR2 as SQIVND (reference sequence). The J segment lost 9 bases and the V segment lost 4 bases, leaving 12 bases of the junction unmatched. The DNA of the CDR3 is TGTGCCAGTAGTACCCCGACAGGGGGCCCTGGAGGGCCCCAGCATTTT. Translated: CASSTPTGGPGGPQHF.

The chain uses TRBV15 and TRBJ1-4; tentative D call: TRBD1 (6 bases). The V end lost 1 base, the J end lost 1 base, and 13 bases lay between the germline ends. This CDR3 spans 17 amino acids. Germline CDR1 is LNHNV and CDR2 is YYDKDF (reference sequence). This CDR3 reads CATSRGGTGRTNEKLFF. The DNA of the CDR3 is TGTGCCACCAGCAGAGGGGGCACAGGGAGAACTAATGAAAAACTGTTTTTT.

The J gene is TRBJ2-5, the V gene TRBV28, with 8 bases identical to TRBD1. CDR3 length: 13 amino acids. Unmatched junction bases numbered 8, after V lost 9 bases and J lost 5 bases. In germline, CDR1 is MDHEN, CDR2 SYDVKM. CDR3 region: CASRPTGVETQYF. The CDR3 DNA reads as TGTGCCAGTCGGCCGACAGGGGTGGAGACCCAGTACTTC. The whole variable domain, remainder taken from reference TRBV28 and TRBJ2-5, is DVKVTQSSRYLVKRTGEKVFLECVQDMDHENMFWYRQDPGLGLRLIYFSYDVKMKEKGDIPEGYSVSREKKERFSLILESASTNQTSMYLCASRPTGVETQYFGPGTRLLVL.

The gene calls are TRBV11-2 and TRBJ2-2; possible D gene TRBD2, 5 bases. There are 16 residues in the CDR3. From germline, CDR1 is SGHAT and CDR2 FQNNGV. V was shortened by 3 bases and J by 9 bases, with 20 bases between the two germline ends. CDR3 sequence (DNA): TGTGCCAGCAGCTTCGCCTTCAAGAGGGAGACGAGGGAGCTGTTTTTT. It is translated as CASSFAFKRETRELFF.

This sequence joins TRBV7-9 and TRBJ2-2, with D possibly TRBD2 on 6 matching bases. CDR1 SEHNR and CDR2 FQNEAQ come from the germline V gene (reference sequence). With 4 bases removed from V and 5 bases from J, the gap between germline ends came to 17 bases. The CDR3 extends over 16 amino acids. The CDR3 sequence: CASSSLTGVGTGELFF. For the CDR3, the DNA is TGTGCCAGCAGCTCCCTAACGGGAGTAGGTACCGGGGAGCTGTTTTTT.

J is TRBJ2-1 and V is TRBV18; 11 bases are shared with TRBD1. Germline trimming cut 3 bases from V and 8 bases from J; bases unmatched to any gene: 6. Germline loops: CDR1 KGHSH, CDR2 LQKENI. The CDR3 sequence is 15 residues long. CDR3 DNA sequence: TGTGCCAGCTCACCCGGACAGGGGGCCGGTGATGAGCAGTTCTTC. The encoded protein is CASSPGQGAGDEQFF.

Concerning this clone itself: At the DNA level, this CDR3 is encoded by other sequences in the same sample as well. CDR3 DNA: TGTGCCAGCAGTTCGGACAGGCCCTACGAGCAGTACTTC. The encoded protein is CASSSDRPYEQYF. V and J are TRBV5-4 and TRBJ2-7, with 7 bases aligning to TRBD1. CDR3 length: 13 residues. Germline V gene data show CDR1 as SGHNT and CDR2 as YYREEE (reference sequence). V trimming: 5 bases; J trimming: 2 bases; junction bases outside the gene matches: 4.

J is TRBJ1-1 and V is TRBV5-1, with 8 nucleotides matching TRBD1. CDR3 length: 15 residues. Germline V lookup: CDR1 SGHRS, CDR2 YFSETQ. V was clipped by 3 bases and J by 1 base; unmatched bases: 5. The CDR3 DNA is TGCGCCAGCAGCTGGGGCGGACAGGGGAACACTGAAGCTTTCTTT. Amino acid sequence: CASSWGGQGNTEAFF.

V is TRBV2 and J is TRBJ2-5; TRBD1 might be the D (6 bases). Germline CDR1 SNHLY, CDR2 FYNNEI. The CDR3 length is 14 residues. Between the trimmed V and J ends, which lost 4 bases and 1 base, there was a span of 10 bases. CDR3 in amino acids: CASSGQATQETQYF. CDR3 DNA sequence: TGTGCCAGCAGTGGACAGGCGACCCAAGAGACCCAGTACTTC.

This clone was counted a few times. V and J are TRBV4-1 and TRBJ2-3, with TRBD1 matching 7 bases. This CDR3 region has 16 residues. Germline V gene sequence: CDR1 MGHRA, CDR2 YSYEKL. V lost 4 bases, J lost 0 bases, and 7 bases stayed unmatched. The CDR3 sequence: CASSLGTDLSTDTQYF. CDR3 nucleotide sequence: TGCGCCAGCAGCCTCGGGACAGATTTAAGCACAGATACGCAGTATTTT.

This chain joins TRBV30 and TRBJ1-1; maybe TRBD1 (5 bases). This CDR3 has 12 residues. Trimming shortened V by 3 bases and J by 7 bases, and 12 bases separated the two germline ends. CDR1 and CDR2 (germline): GTSNPN, SVGIG (reference sequence). CDR3 in DNA: TGTGCCTGGAGGGCAGGAGGGGTTGAAGCTTTCTTT. Protein sequence: CAWRAGGVEAFF.

The chain has TRBV11-2 and TRBJ1-6; no firm D call. This CDR3 has 14 residues. Germline V CDR1 and CDR2: SGHAT, FQNNGV. V was clipped by 1 base and J by 4 bases, with 5 bases between them. The CDR3 bases are TGTGCCAGCAGCTTAGGGCCTTATAATTCACCCCTCCACTTT. It translates to CASSLGPYNSPLHF.

The rearrangement joins TRBV5-4 to TRBJ2-3, with a tentative D call TRBD2 (6 bases). This CDR3 contains 16 residues. In germline, CDR1 is SGHNT, CDR2 YYREEE (reference sequence). Trimming took off 1 base at V and 2 bases at J, with 14 bases between the two ends. CDR3 bases: TGTGCCAGCAGCTTGCGGGGACTCCTACCCACAGATACGCAGTATTTT. Protein product: CASSLRGLLPTDTQYF.

The genes are TRBV27 and TRBJ2-4, with 11 bases fitting TRBD1. V shed 3 bases and J 6 bases; nucleotides not matched to a gene: 1. The V gene's germline CDR1 is MNHEY and CDR2 SMNVEV (reference sequence). The CDR3 spans 14 residues. The CDR3 spells CASSLGQGGNIQYF. In DNA form, the CDR3 reads TGTGCCAGCAGTTTGGGACAGGGGGGAAACATTCAGTACTTC.

This clone was seen once. The genes are TRBV4-1 and TRBJ2-7; the match to TRBD2 covers 8 bases. Unmatched junction bases numbered 4, after V lost 4 bases and J lost 2 bases. The CDR3 has 14 residues. Germline V gene lookup returns CDR1 MGHRA and CDR2 YSYEKL. The CDR3 DNA follows: TGCGCCAGCAGCCCGACTAGCGCAGCCTACGAGCAGTACTTC. This codes for CASSPTSAAYEQYF.

The J gene is TRBJ1-6, the V gene TRBV28; TRBD1 agrees at 7 bases. The CDR3 spans 20 residues. Germline V gives CDR1 MDHEN, CDR2 SYDVKM. V trimming: 5 bases; J trimming: 1 base; junction bases outside the gene matches: 17. CDR3 sequence (DNA): TGTGCCAGCAGTCCTTCCTTAGCGAAGACAGGGCGGTCCTATAATTCACCCCTCCACTTT. This sequence encodes CASSPSLAKTGRSYNSPLHF.

The chain couples TRBV27 to TRBJ1-5; 8 bases line up with TRBD1. V gave up 0 bases and J gave up 6 bases; unmatched junction bases: 7. The CDR3 loop spans 16 amino acids. Per germline, CDR1 MNHEY and CDR2 SMNVEV (reference sequence). The CDR3 reads CASSLSGQGSGQPQHF. CDR3 coding DNA: TGTGCCAGCAGTTTATCAGGACAGGGATCGGGTCAGCCCCAGCATTTT.

The genes are TRBV19 and TRBJ2-1; 10 nucleotides align to TRBD1. The CDR3 spans 14 residues. Germline CDR1 reads LNHDA; CDR2 reads SQIVND (reference sequence). V trimming: 4 bases; J trimming: 4 bases; junction bases outside the gene matches: 1. Here the CDR3 DNA reads TGTGCCAGTAGTAGACAGGGGGCGTACAATGAGCAGTTCTTC. Its protein product is CASSRQGAYNEQFF.

The chain links TRBV2 to TRBJ2-2; 11 bases fit TRBD2. From germline, CDR1 is SNHLY and CDR2 FYNNEI. CDR3 length: 15 residues. Germline trimming cut 6 bases from V and 7 bases from J; bases unmatched to any gene: 7. CDR3 amino acids: CASRRLAGRIGELFF. The DNA for the CDR3 is TGTGCCAGCAGAAGACTAGCGGGACGGATCGGGGAGCTGTTTTTT.